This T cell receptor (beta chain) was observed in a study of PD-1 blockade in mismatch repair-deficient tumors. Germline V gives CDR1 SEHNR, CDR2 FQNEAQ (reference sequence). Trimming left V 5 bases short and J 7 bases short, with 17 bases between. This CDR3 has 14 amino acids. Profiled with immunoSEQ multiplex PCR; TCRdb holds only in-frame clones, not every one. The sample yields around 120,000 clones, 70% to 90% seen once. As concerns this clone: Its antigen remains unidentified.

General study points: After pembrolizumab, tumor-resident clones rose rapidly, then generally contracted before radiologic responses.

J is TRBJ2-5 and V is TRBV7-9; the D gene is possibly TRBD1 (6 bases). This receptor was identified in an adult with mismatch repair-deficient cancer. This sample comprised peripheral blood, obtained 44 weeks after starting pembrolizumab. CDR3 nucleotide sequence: TGTGCCAGCAGCGAGACTGTCCGAGGGGGGACCCAGTACTTC. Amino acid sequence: CASSETVRGGTQYF.